This is a list of T cell receptor beta chains from one sample in a study of T cell repertoires in cytomegalovirus infection. TCRdb re-called the reads with MiXCR, one entry per CDR3 protein. Of 500,000 to 600,000 distinct CDR3 sequences listed, 16% are singletons. Sequencing was performed on CD8+ T cells from PBMCs. All receptors come from a human donor in good health (CMV status not recorded). Some clones in this sample may be carry-over from other donors' samples. CDR3s include the opening cysteine and the closing phenylalanine or tryptophan. A D gene is named only where the DNA matches it firmly. Size tells how often a clone was seen (once, few, many) or the class of an expanded clone, and some rows leave it out.

v_gene: TRBV11-2
d_gene: TRBD1
j_gene: TRBJ2-7
abundance: many
CDR3nt: TGTGCCAGCAGCCGTACCGGGACAGGCTCCTACGAGCAGTACTTC
CDR3aa: CASSRTGTGSYEQYF

v_gene: TRBV4-2
d_gene: TRBD1
j_gene: TRBJ2-3
abundance: many
CDR3nt: TGTGCCAGCAGCCAAGCGGAAGGGGGCCGAACAGATACGCAGTATTTT
CDR3aa: CASSQAEGGRTDTQYF

v_gene: TRBV7-9
d_gene: -
j_gene: TRBJ2-1
abundance: -
CDR3nt: TGTGCTAGCAGCTTAGACCCCGCGAATGAGCAGTTCTTC
CDR3aa: CASSLDPANEQFF

v_gene: TRBV9
d_gene: -
j_gene: TRBJ1-1
abundance: -
CDR3nt: TGTGCCAGCAGCGTAGGTTCCAAGGCCCTCGACTCGGAATATGCTTTCTTT
CDR3aa: CASSVGSKALDSEYAFF

v_gene: TRBV11-2
d_gene: -
j_gene: TRBJ2-7
abundance: -
CDR3nt: TGTGCCAGCAGCTTCGGCTTATCCTACGTGCAGTACTTC
CDR3aa: CASSFGLSYVQYF

v_gene: TRBV14
d_gene: TRBD2
j_gene: TRBJ2-1
abundance: -
CDR3nt: TGTGCCAGCAGCCGCCCCCTAGCGGGATTTGCAAATGAGCAGTTCTTC
CDR3aa: CASSRPLAGFANEQFF

v_gene: TRBV27
d_gene: -
j_gene: TRBJ2-7
abundance: few
CDR3nt: TGTGCCAGCAGTTGGGCTGGACCGTCCTACGAGCAGTACTTC
CDR3aa: CASSWAGPSYEQYF

v_gene: TRBV7-8
d_gene: -
j_gene: TRBJ1-1
abundance: many
CDR3nt: TGTGCCAGCAGCCGTTACAAGGGCCGGTTGGACACTGAAGCTTTCTTT
CDR3aa: CASSRYKGRLDTEAFF

v_gene: TRBV7-6
d_gene: TRBD2
j_gene: TRBJ2-7
abundance: many
CDR3nt: TGTGCCAGCAGGAAGCGGGGGGCGGACGGCTACGAGCAGTACTTC
CDR3aa: CASRKRGADGYEQYF

v_gene: TRBV19
d_gene: -
j_gene: TRBJ2-7
abundance: -
CDR3nt: TGTGCCAGTAGTATTGAGGGACGGAGTACGACTGAGCAGTACTTC
CDR3aa: CASSIEGRSTTEQYF

v_gene: TRBV12-5
d_gene: TRBD1
j_gene: TRBJ2-5
abundance: many
CDR3nt: TGTGCTAGTGGCCGCCCGGGACAGGGACCCCGGGACTACTTCCAAGAGACCCAGTACTTC
CDR3aa: CASGRPGQGPRDYFQETQYF

v_gene: TRBV19
d_gene: TRBD1
j_gene: TRBJ1-1
abundance: -
CDR3nt: TGTGCCAGTAATACAGGGGTTGAGACTGAAGCTTTCTTT
CDR3aa: CASNTGVETEAFF

v_gene: TRBV12-3/TRBV12-4
d_gene: TRBD2
j_gene: TRBJ2-1
abundance: many
CDR3nt: TGTGCCAGCAGAACATTCGGGCCAGCGGGAGAGGATTGGAGCTCCTACAATGAGCAGTTCTTC
CDR3aa: CASRTFGPAGEDWSSYNEQFF

v_gene: TRBV4-1
d_gene: -
j_gene: TRBJ1-4
abundance: few
CDR3nt: TGCGCCAGCAGCCAGGCTGGGACACCAACTAATGAAAAACTGTTTTTT
CDR3aa: CASSQAGTPTNEKLFF

v_gene: TRBV5-4
d_gene: TRBD1
j_gene: TRBJ1-2
abundance: -
CDR3nt: TGTGCCAGCAAGTCCGACAGGGGACCTACTGTCTATGGCTACACCTTC
CDR3aa: CASKSDRGPTVYGYTF

v_gene: TRBV6-5
d_gene: -
j_gene: TRBJ1-1
abundance: many
CDR3nt: TGTGCCAGCAGTTACAGGGAGGGTCTGAACACTGAAGCTTTCTTT
CDR3aa: CASSYREGLNTEAFF

v_gene: TRBV6-2/TRBV6-3
d_gene: TRBD2
j_gene: TRBJ2-1
abundance: -
CDR3nt: TGTGCCAGCAGCCCGGGACTAGGATCCCACAATGAGCAGTTCTTC
CDR3aa: CASSPGLGSHNEQFF

v_gene: TRBV20-1
d_gene: -
j_gene: TRBJ1-1
abundance: few
CDR3nt: TGCAGTGCTAGATTCACACGGAACACTGAAGCTTTCTTT
CDR3aa: CSARFTRNTEAFF

v_gene: TRBV5-5
d_gene: TRBD1
j_gene: TRBJ2-6
abundance: few
CDR3nt: TGTGCCAGCAGCTTTCTGACAGGGGTCCTCTCTGGGGCCAACGTCCTGACTTTC
CDR3aa: CASSFLTGVLSGANVLTF